This TCR beta chain is from a study of T cells in Graves' hyperthyroidism and ophthalmopathy. Study-wide results and caveats: In the blood, most expanded thyroid clonotypes above 0.001 appeared as well.

The V gene end was trimmed by 4 bases and the J gene end by 2 bases; junction bases not matched to a gene: 9. CDR1 and CDR2 from the germline V gene are SQVTM and ANQGSEA. The CDR3 contains 16 residues. Regarding this clonotype: Its cognate antigen is unknown.

Uncontrolled infections, other autoimmune diseases, pregnancy or lactation led to exclusion of patients. The source material, RNA transcripts, was used to amplify TCR beta CDR3 regions. Carried out on the TCR CDR3, a first-round RT-PCR used the HTBI primer set. TCRdb reanalysed the multiplex PCR reads using MiXCR and keeps one entry per CDR3 protein. The sample includes under 800,000 distinct CDR3 sequences, 12% to 15% of them seen just once. Sequencing used blood. This clonotype was obtained from a woman younger than 30 with Graves' hyperthyroidism. V and J are TRBV29-1 and TRBJ2-2, with 8 bases matching TRBD2. The CDR3 loop reads CSVGGTSGINTGELFF. The CDR3, as DNA: TGCAGCGTTGGGGGAACTAGCGGAATAAACACCGGGGAGCTGTTTTTT.